Listed below are T cell receptor beta chains from one sample, sequenced in a study of CD8 T cells in Susac syndrome. TCRdb itself ran the immunoSEQ multiplex PCR reads through MiXCR, one entry per CDR3 protein. The sample carries around 80,000 distinct CDR3 sequences, 93% recorded once. Sequenced sample: CD8+ T cells from PBMCs. Receptors were obtained from a human donor with Susac syndrome. Both conserved end residues are part of each CDR3. A D gene is named only where the DNA matches it firmly. Some rows mark clone size as missing; the rest say once, few, many or name a class of expanded clone.

j_gene: TRBJ1-2; abundance: -; d_gene: -; v_gene: TRBV19; CDR3nt: TGTGCCAGTAGTATCGGTAGGGGGTCTTATGGCTACACCTTC; CDR3aa: CASSIGRGSYGYTF
j_gene: TRBJ2-1; abundance: -; d_gene: -; v_gene: TRBV29-1; CDR3nt: TGCAGCGCTAGAGTGAGGGGGTCCGGATACAATGAGCAGTTCTTC; CDR3aa: CSARVRGSGYNEQFF
j_gene: TRBJ1-1; abundance: -; d_gene: -; v_gene: TRBV1; CDR3nt: TGCACCAGCAGCCCCTGCGGGGCAGTGAACACTGAAGCTTTCTTT; CDR3aa: CTSSPCGAVNTEAFF
j_gene: TRBJ2-3; abundance: -; d_gene: TRBD1; v_gene: TRBV7-9; CDR3nt: TGTGCCAGCAGCCCCGGGACAGATACTTACACAGATACGCAGTATTTT; CDR3aa: CASSPGTDTYTDTQYF
j_gene: TRBJ1-1; abundance: few; d_gene: -; v_gene: TRBV14; CDR3nt: TGTGCCAGCAGCGTTATTGGGACAGAAGCTTTCTTT; CDR3aa: CASSVIGTEAFF
j_gene: TRBJ1-4; abundance: -; d_gene: -; v_gene: TRBV2; CDR3nt: TGTGCCAGCAGTTTACCGGGACCCAATAATGAAAAACTGTTTTTT; CDR3aa: CASSLPGPNNEKLFF
j_gene: TRBJ1-2; abundance: -; d_gene: -; v_gene: TRBV2; CDR3nt: TGTGCCAGCAGTGAAGCCTACTATGGCTACACCTTC; CDR3aa: CASSEAYYGYTF
j_gene: TRBJ2-5; abundance: -; d_gene: TRBD1; v_gene: TRBV2; CDR3nt: TGTGCCAGCAGTGAGGGACAGTCCTCCCAAGAGACCCAGTACTTC; CDR3aa: CASSEGQSSQETQYF
j_gene: TRBJ2-5; abundance: -; d_gene: -; v_gene: TRBV12-3/TRBV12-4; CDR3nt: TGTGCCAGCACTGAATTGGCGGGGACCGGAGCCCAGTACTTC; CDR3aa: CASTELAGTGAQYF
j_gene: TRBJ2-1; abundance: -; d_gene: -; v_gene: TRBV7-9; CDR3nt: TGTGCCAGCAGCTTAGAATTAGGCGGGGCTTACAATGAGCAGTTCTTC; CDR3aa: CASSLELGGAYNEQFF
j_gene: TRBJ2-1; abundance: -; d_gene: TRBD2; v_gene: TRBV6-2/TRBV6-3; CDR3nt: TGTGCCAGCAGTTCCGAATGGAGCGGGGTTCCCTCCTACAATGAGCAGTTCTTC; CDR3aa: CASSSEWSGVPSYNEQFF
j_gene: TRBJ1-1; abundance: -; d_gene: -; v_gene: TRBV11-1; CDR3nt: TGTGCCAGCAGCTTAGACCCCCCCTCTCCCAGCTACGGGACGAACACTGAAGCTTTCTTT; CDR3aa: CASSLDPPSPSYGTNTEAFF
j_gene: TRBJ2-5; abundance: -; d_gene: -; v_gene: TRBV12-3/TRBV12-4; CDR3nt: TGTGCCAGCAGTTTAGCGGGACCGGGGGCGGAGACCCAGTACTTC; CDR3aa: CASSLAGPGAETQYF
j_gene: TRBJ1-2; abundance: -; d_gene: TRBD1; v_gene: TRBV9; CDR3nt: TGTGCCAGCAGCGTTGACCCGGGACAGGGAATGAGCGGCTACACCTTC; CDR3aa: CASSVDPGQGMSGYTF
j_gene: TRBJ2-1; abundance: -; d_gene: -; v_gene: TRBV2; CDR3nt: TGTGCCAGCAGTGAAACCGGTCAGGGGGGTAGTTTCGAGCAGTTCTTC; CDR3aa: CASSETGQGGSFEQFF
j_gene: TRBJ1-2; abundance: -; d_gene: -; v_gene: TRBV6-2/TRBV6-3; CDR3nt: TGTGCCAGCAGCCAGGGTAGGCGGTATGGCTACACCTTC; CDR3aa: CASSQGRRYGYTF
j_gene: TRBJ2-5; abundance: -; d_gene: TRBD2; v_gene: TRBV7-2; CDR3nt: TGTGCCAGCAGCCCCCGGGGACTAGCGGGAGGACGGGAGACCCAGTACTTC; CDR3aa: CASSPRGLAGGRETQYF
j_gene: TRBJ2-7; abundance: -; d_gene: -; v_gene: TRBV5-8; CDR3nt: TGTGCCAGCAGCAAATGGACGAGGGGCGAGCAGTACTTC; CDR3aa: CASSKWTRGEQYF
j_gene: TRBJ1-1; abundance: -; d_gene: TRBD1; v_gene: TRBV7-9; CDR3nt: TGTGCCAGCAGCTGGACAGGGATTCGGTCTGAAGCTTTCTTT; CDR3aa: CASSWTGIRSEAFF
j_gene: TRBJ2-7; abundance: -; d_gene: -; v_gene: TRBV7-2; CDR3nt: TGTGCCAGCAGCTTACTTGGCCGAACCTACGAGCAGTACTTC; CDR3aa: CASSLLGRTYEQYF
j_gene: TRBJ2-7; abundance: -; d_gene: TRBD2; v_gene: TRBV6-2/TRBV6-3; CDR3nt: TGTGCCAGCAGTCTAGCGGGGGGCGGCGAGCAGTACTTC; CDR3aa: CASSLAGGGEQYF
j_gene: TRBJ2-7; abundance: -; d_gene: -; v_gene: TRBV5-1; CDR3nt: TGCGCCAGCAGCTTGGTCGGGACCTACGAGCAGTACTTC; CDR3aa: CASSLVGTYEQYF
j_gene: TRBJ2-3; abundance: -; d_gene: TRBD2; v_gene: TRBV7-9; CDR3nt: TGTGCCAGCAGCCCCGGGACTAGCGGCACAGATACGCAGTATTTT; CDR3aa: CASSPGTSGTDTQYF
j_gene: TRBJ2-3; abundance: -; d_gene: TRBD2; v_gene: TRBV7-2; CDR3nt: TGTGCCAGCAGCTCCGGACTAGCGGGAGGTACAGATACGCAGTATTTT; CDR3aa: CASSSGLAGGTDTQYF
j_gene: TRBJ2-3; abundance: -; d_gene: -; v_gene: TRBV20-1; CDR3nt: TGCAGTGCCCCCGACAGAACGGAAGATACGCAGTATTTT; CDR3aa: CSAPDRTEDTQYF
j_gene: TRBJ1-5; abundance: -; d_gene: TRBD1; v_gene: TRBV18; CDR3nt: TGTGCCAGCTCTTGGCAGACAGGGGGAAATCAGCCCCAGCATTTT; CDR3aa: CASSWQTGGNQPQHF
j_gene: TRBJ1-6; abundance: -; d_gene: TRBD1; v_gene: TRBV5-1; CDR3nt: TGCGCCAGCAGCTTGGGTGACAGGGAAGGATCACCCCTCCACTTT; CDR3aa: CASSLGDREGSPLHF
j_gene: TRBJ1-3; abundance: -; d_gene: -; v_gene: TRBV11-2; CDR3nt: TGTGCCAGCAATGAAAGACAGGAAAGCTCTGGAAACACCATATATTTT; CDR3aa: CASNERQESSGNTIYF
j_gene: TRBJ2-1; abundance: -; d_gene: -; v_gene: TRBV6-6; CDR3nt: TGTGCCAGCAGTTACTCAGGGTGGGAGAGACTCTTC; CDR3aa: CASSYSGWERLF
j_gene: TRBJ2-2; abundance: -; d_gene: -; v_gene: TRBV5-5; CDR3nt: TGTGCCAGCAGCTTAAGGGATCCGAGAACCGGGGAGCTGTTTTTT; CDR3aa: CASSLRDPRTGELFF
j_gene: TRBJ1-2; abundance: -; d_gene: -; v_gene: TRBV19; CDR3nt: TGTGCCAGTAGTCGACAGGTCGGCTATGGCTACACCTTC; CDR3aa: CASSRQVGYGYTF
j_gene: TRBJ2-3; abundance: -; d_gene: -; v_gene: TRBV7-9; CDR3nt: TGTGCCAGCAGCTTAGCGGGTCCCACAGATACGCAGTATTTT; CDR3aa: CASSLAGPTDTQYF
j_gene: TRBJ2-1; abundance: -; d_gene: -; v_gene: TRBV7-8; CDR3nt: TGTGCCAGCAGTCGGGGTCTGGTGAATGAGCAGTTCTTC; CDR3aa: CASSRGLVNEQFF
j_gene: TRBJ2-3; abundance: -; d_gene: -; v_gene: TRBV7-9; CDR3nt: TGTGCCAGCAGCTTCGGGGACCGCACAGATACGCAGTATTTT; CDR3aa: CASSFGDRTDTQYF
j_gene: TRBJ2-5; abundance: -; d_gene: -; v_gene: TRBV5-4; CDR3nt: TGTGCCAGCAGCTTTCCGGAGACCCAGTACTTC; CDR3aa: CASSFPETQYF
j_gene: TRBJ2-1; abundance: -; d_gene: -; v_gene: TRBV27; CDR3nt: TGTGCCAGCAGTAAAACATCGTTCAATGAGCAGTTCTTC; CDR3aa: CASSKTSFNEQFF
j_gene: TRBJ1-1; abundance: -; d_gene: -; v_gene: TRBV6-2/TRBV6-3; CDR3nt: TGTGCCAGCAGTGCAACAGGGATTCAGGGGACTGAAGCTTTCTTT; CDR3aa: CASSATGIQGTEAFF
j_gene: TRBJ2-1; abundance: -; d_gene: TRBD2; v_gene: TRBV28; CDR3nt: TGTGCCAGCAGTCCATACGAGGCGGGAGTTAAGAATGAGCAGTTCTTC; CDR3aa: CASSPYEAGVKNEQFF
j_gene: TRBJ2-5; abundance: once; d_gene: -; v_gene: TRBV7-9; CDR3nt: TGTGCCAGCAGCTCGATGGAGACCCAGTACTTC; CDR3aa: CASSSMETQYF
j_gene: TRBJ2-1; abundance: -; d_gene: TRBD2; v_gene: TRBV7-2; CDR3nt: TGTGCCAGCAGCCCCAGAACAACCGGGACTAGCGAGTATAATGAGCAGTTCTTC; CDR3aa: CASSPRTTGTSEYNEQFF
j_gene: TRBJ1-1; abundance: -; d_gene: -; v_gene: TRBV19; CDR3nt: TGTGCCAGTAGTACACACAGTAGTACTGAAGCTTTCTTT; CDR3aa: CASSTHSSTEAFF
j_gene: TRBJ1-1; abundance: -; d_gene: -; v_gene: TRBV19; CDR3nt: TGTGCCAGTAGTACAGGACAGATGAACACTGAAGCTTTCTTT; CDR3aa: CASSTGQMNTEAFF
j_gene: TRBJ1-3; abundance: -; d_gene: -; v_gene: TRBV4-2; CDR3nt: TGTGCCAGCAGCCAAGATATGGCCAGCTCTGGAAACACCATATATTTT; CDR3aa: CASSQDMASSGNTIYF
j_gene: TRBJ2-3; abundance: once; d_gene: TRBD2; v_gene: TRBV7-7; CDR3nt: TGTGCTAGCAGCAGACGCAGCGGGGGAGGAGATACGCAGTATTTT; CDR3aa: CASSRRSGGGDTQYF
j_gene: TRBJ2-7; abundance: -; d_gene: TRBD1; v_gene: TRBV19; CDR3nt: TGTGCCAGTAGGACAGGGCGCGAGCAGTACTTC; CDR3aa: CASRTGREQYF
j_gene: TRBJ1-5; abundance: -; d_gene: -; v_gene: TRBV28; CDR3nt: TGTGCCAGCAGTTTGGGGCCACAGTACCGGGCAGAGCCCCAGCATTTT; CDR3aa: CASSLGPQYRAEPQHF
j_gene: TRBJ2-1; abundance: -; d_gene: TRBD1; v_gene: TRBV25-1; CDR3nt: TGTGCCAGCAGCCCCACCAAAGTTGGGACAGGGGTCTTCTCCTACAATGAGCAGTTCTTC; CDR3aa: CASSPTKVGTGVFSYNEQFF
j_gene: TRBJ2-7; abundance: -; d_gene: -; v_gene: TRBV7-6; CDR3nt: TGTGCCAGCAGTCCTGGACGGACCTACGAGCAGTACTTC; CDR3aa: CASSPGRTYEQYF
j_gene: TRBJ2-7; abundance: -; d_gene: -; v_gene: TRBV6-2/TRBV6-3; CDR3nt: TGTGCCAGCAGTTCGGGGGAACTGACCTACGAGCAGTACTTC; CDR3aa: CASSSGELTYEQYF
j_gene: TRBJ2-2; abundance: few; d_gene: -; v_gene: TRBV29-1; CDR3nt: TGCAGCGTTGTCTCGGCGGAGACGAACACCGGGGAGCTGTTTTTT; CDR3aa: CSVVSAETNTGELFF
j_gene: TRBJ2-7; abundance: -; d_gene: -; v_gene: TRBV6-2/TRBV6-3; CDR3nt: TGTGCCAGCAGCTATCCCGGGGGACAGTCCCGAAGTCCCTACGAGCAGTACTTC; CDR3aa: CASSYPGGQSRSPYEQYF
j_gene: TRBJ1-1; abundance: once; d_gene: TRBD1; v_gene: TRBV12-3/TRBV12-4; CDR3nt: TGTGCCAGCAGGGGGACAGGGGAAACCATGAACACTGAAGCTTTCTTT; CDR3aa: CASRGTGETMNTEAFF
j_gene: TRBJ2-1; abundance: -; d_gene: TRBD2; v_gene: TRBV11-2; CDR3nt: TGTGCCAGCAGGTTAGGACTAGCGGGAGGAAACAATGAGCAGTTCTTC; CDR3aa: CASRLGLAGGNNEQFF
j_gene: TRBJ1-2; abundance: -; d_gene: TRBD1; v_gene: TRBV12-5; CDR3nt: TGTGCTAGTGGAACGGGGACAGGGCTTGGCTACACCTTC; CDR3aa: CASGTGTGLGYTF